Reported below is one T cell receptor beta chain. What it recognizes is unknown. The data belong to a study of CD8 T cells in ankylosing spondylitis. Findings and caveats of the study: Matched ankylosing spondylitis synovial fluid reportedly showed significant enrichment of disease-linked clones. Made up of roughly 8 highly homologous variants, a TCR beta motif appeared characteristic of ankylosing spondylitis blood.

From the 5' RACE reads, TCRdb called clonotypes with MiXCR, one entry per CDR3 protein. The table lists about 750,000 distinct CDR3 sequences, 15% to 20% of them singletons. Looked up from germline, CDR1 is MNHEY and CDR2 is SVGEGT. With 2 bases removed from V and 6 bases from J, the gap between germline ends came to 8 bases. There are 14 residues in the CDR3. The sample consisted of blood, either unsorted or a sorted T cell fraction (not recorded which). This clonotype was obtained from a male donor with ankylosing spondylitis. The rearrangement uses TRBV6-2 or TRBV6-3 and TRBJ1-6; D may be TRBD1 (5 bases). The CDR3 nucleotides read TGTGCCAGCAGTTACCAGGGTAGTAATTCACCCCTCCACTTT. Translated, it gives CASSYQGSNSPLHF.